This is a list of T cell receptor beta chains from one sample in a study of regulatory T cells in long-lasting Graves disease. Each CDR3 protein gets one entry after TCRdb re-called the multiplex PCR reads with MiXCR. The repertoire has 300,000 to 500,000 distinct CDR3 sequences, under 25% of them found once; the top ten carry around 21%. The source material was peripheral blood mononuclear cells (PBMCs), sampled when the disease was refractory, from a patient treated with antithyroid drugs. These receptors came from a female donor with Graves disease. Both conserved end residues are part of each CDR3. Each record gives: J gene, D gene, V gene, clone size, CDR3 protein, CDR3 DNA. D genes are given only for firm matches. Some rows mark clone size as missing; the rest say once, few, many or name a class of expanded clone.

TRBJ2-2 | TRBD2 | TRBV7-6 | few | CASSPGGGRIVGNTGELFF | TGTGCCAGCAGCCCAGGTGGCGGGAGGATTGTGGGGAACACCGGGGAGCTGTTTTTT
TRBJ2-3 | - | TRBV15 | few | CATSRTLGTDTQYF | TGTGCCACCAGCAGAACTCTAGGAACAGATACGCAGTATTTT
TRBJ1-1 | - | TRBV10-3 | many | CATYRESTTEAFF | TGTGCCACCTACAGGGAATCAACGACTGAAGCTTTCTTT
TRBJ1-2 | TRBD1 | TRBV2 | many | CASRPDRDGGYTF | TGTGCCAGCAGGCCAGACAGGGATGGGGGCTACACCTTC
TRBJ2-5 | TRBD1 | TRBV20-1 | many | CSATRDRGETQYF | TGCAGTGCGACCCGGGACAGAGGAGAGACCCAGTACTTC
TRBJ1-2 | TRBD1 | TRBV5-5 | - | CASSGQGWGGYTF | TGTGCCAGCAGCGGACAGGGGTGGGGTGGCTACACCTTC
TRBJ2-3 | - | TRBV12-3/TRBV12-4 | - | CASSLEETEVADTQYF | TGTGCCAGCAGTTTGGAGGAGACAGAAGTGGCAGATACGCAGTATTTT
TRBJ1-5 | - | TRBV6-5 | many | CASSFTGTNQPQHF | TGTGCCAGCAGTTTCACAGGGACTAATCAGCCCCAGCATTTT
TRBJ2-7 | - | TRBV4-1 | - | CASSPDRQGVDEQYF | TGCGCCAGCAGCCCTGATAGGCAGGGAGTCGACGAGCAGTACTTC
TRBJ1-1 | TRBD1 | TRBV30 | few | CAWSGQANTEAFF | TGTGCCTGGTCGGGACAGGCAAACACTGAAGCTTTCTTT
TRBJ1-2 | - | TRBV29-1 | - | CSVEGIREGYTF | TGCAGCGTTGAAGGGATTAGGGAGGGCTACACCTTC
TRBJ2-7 | - | TRBV20-1 | few | CSAPWGRMDEQYF | TGCAGTGCCCCCTGGGGGAGGATGGACGAGCAGTACTTC
TRBJ1-1 | - | TRBV7-3 | - | CASSPSQWSTEAFF | TGTGCCAGCAGCCCAAGTCAGTGGAGCACTGAAGCTTTCTTT
TRBJ1-2 | TRBD1 | TRBV20-1 | - | CSARVAGQGNYGYTF | TGCAGTGCTAGAGTTGCAGGACAGGGAAACTATGGCTACACCTTC
TRBJ2-2 | - | TRBV9 | few | CASSVGAVTAGELFF | TGTGCCAGCAGCGTGGGAGCGGTAACGGCCGGGGAGCTGTTTTTT
TRBJ1-5 | - | TRBV2 | few | CASSQIQGGPQHF | TGTGCCAGCAGTCAAATACAGGGTGGGCCCCAGCATTTT
TRBJ2-5 | TRBD1 | TRBV6-2/TRBV6-3 | - | CASSYSISKGQGNQETQYF | TGTGCCAGCAGTTACTCGATATCTAAAGGACAGGGGAACCAAGAGACCCAGTACTTC
TRBJ2-6 | - | TRBV28 | many | CASSLRSTSGANVLTF | TGTGCCAGCAGTCTCCGCTCGACTTCTGGGGCCAACGTCCTGACTTTC
TRBJ1-1 | - | TRBV6-5 | - | CASSYQSWNTEAFF | TGTGCCAGCAGTTATCAGAGCTGGAACACTGAAGCTTTCTTT
TRBJ2-7 | - | TRBV7-2 | many | CASSYSAGYEQYF | TGTGCCAGCAGCTACTCCGCGGGATACGAGCAGTACTTC
TRBJ2-7 | - | TRBV27 | - | CASRAQHLYEQYF | TGTGCCTCCCGAGCACAGCACCTCTACGAGCAGTACTTC
TRBJ2-5 | - | TRBV15 | many | CATSRGWETQYF | TGTGCCACCAGCAGAGGGTGGGAGACCCAGTACTTC
TRBJ2-2 | TRBD1 | TRBV6-1 | few | CASSPPGQGKRELFF | TGTGCCAGCAGTCCCCCGGGACAGGGGAAAAGGGAGCTGTTTTTT